These 27 T cell receptor beta chains came from one sample sequenced in a study of shared clonotypes between healthy human individuals (dated by TCRdb to the early 2020s). Preparation of the library involved the immunoSEQ multiplex PCR assay. Drawn from immuneACCESS, this table holds only the in-frame rearrangements with V and J called that TCRdb kept. Clones are partly lost; checked studies trace under half to an unresolved V gene and leave the rest unexplained. This sample holds over 850,000 clones; approximately 80% were observed only once. The ten largest account for more than 0.5% of the sample. Material for sequencing was memory CD4+ T cells from PBMCs. The cell subset or site label, read with the paper, signifies: CD45RA-negative fraction. All receptors come from a man aged 18 to 29 in good health. Some clones in this sample may be carry-over from other donors' samples.

This clone was detected only once. This chain connects TRBV18 to TRBJ2-5, with D unclear. Trimming pared 2 bases from V and 5 bases from J, leaving 12 bases between. The CDR3 has 14 residues. The germline V gene has CDR1 KGHSH and CDR2 LQKENI. The CDR3 loop is CASSPGTVRETQYF. The DNA for the CDR3 is TGTGCCAGCTCACCAGGAACGGTTCGGGAGACCCAGTACTTC.

The chain carries TRBV6-6 and TRBJ2-7, with 7 bases aligning to TRBD2. V trimming: 3 bases; J trimming: 5 bases; junction bases outside the gene matches: 4. Germline V CDR1 and CDR2: MNHNY, SVGAGI (reference sequence). This CDR3 comprises 13 residues. The CDR3 here is CASSYGGVNEQYF. CDR3 bases: TGTGCCAGCAGTTATGGGGGGGTGAACGAGCAGTACTTC.

This clone was observed a single time. Possible read error: a much larger clone is one base away. The same CDR3 arises from other DNA sequences in this sample as well. J is TRBJ1-2 and V is TRBV9; the match to TRBD1 covers 7 bases. The CDR3 length is 14 residues. Looked up from germline, CDR1 is SGDLS and CDR2 is YYNGEE. Trimming took 0 bases from V and 11 from J; bases not matched to a gene: 10. CDR3 sequence: CASSVAGGTSGYTF. Here the CDR3 DNA reads TGTGCCAGCAGCGTAGCAGGGGGGACATCTGGTTACACCTTC.

This clone was picked up a small number of times. V and J are TRBV7-9 and TRBJ1-1; D unresolved. CDR1 and CDR2 (germline): SEHNR, FQNEAQ (reference sequence). The CDR3 covers 12 residues. The germline V and J ends were trimmed by 5 bases and 4 bases, with 8 bases remaining between them. In DNA, the CDR3 is TGTGCCAGCAGCATGCGTCCCACTGAAGCTTTCTTT. It translates to CASSMRPTEAFF.

The chain recombines TRBV28 with TRBJ1-4; TRBD1 is a possible D gene (5 bases). The germline V gene encodes CDR1 MDHEN and CDR2 SYDVKM. V was shortened by 4 bases and J by 0 bases, with 12 bases between the two germline ends. The CDR3 loop spans 16 amino acids. CDR3 coding DNA: TGTGCCAGCAGTTCCCCCGGGACGACAACTAATGAAAAACTGTTTTTT. Its protein is CASSSPGTTTNEKLFF.

The J gene is TRBJ2-7, the V gene TRBV19; TRBD1 matches 8 bases. The germline V gene encodes CDR1 LNHDA and CDR2 SQIVND (reference sequence). V lost 4 bases to trimming and J lost 6 bases; unmatched junction nucleotides: 11. The CDR3 sequence is 15 residues long. The CDR3 DNA reads TGTGCCAGTAGTACTAATCAGGACAGGGTCGGCGAGCAGTACTTC. Translating it yields CASSTNQDRVGEQYF.

This clone was seen once. This chain uses TRBV18 with TRBJ1-2; TRBD1 is a possible D gene (5 bases). The V end lost 4 bases, the J end lost 5 bases, and 17 bases lay between the germline ends. Germline-derived CDR1 and CDR2 are KGHSH and LQKENI. The CDR3 runs 15 residues. The CDR3: CASSLQLGTEYGYTF. CDR3 coding DNA: TGTGCCAGCTCACTACAGTTGGGGACGGAATATGGCTACACCTTC.

The J gene is TRBJ2-1, the V gene TRBV9, with TRBD2 matching 7 bases. The ends lost 4 bases at V and 6 bases at J; junction bases unmatched: 13. There are 16 residues in the CDR3. Germline CDR1 reads SGDLS; CDR2 reads YYNGEE. The CDR3 reads CASSPLPGTMGNEQFF. The CDR3 DNA sequence: TGTGCCAGCAGCCCCCTACCCGGGACTATGGGCAATGAGCAGTTCTTC.

This chain links TRBV5-4 with TRBJ1-1, with a possible D match to TRBD1 (5 bases). Germline V gene sequence: CDR1 SGHNT, CDR2 YYREEE (reference sequence). V gave up 0 bases and J gave up 0 bases, with 12 bases separating them. This CDR3 has 16 residues. The CDR3 reads CASSLAAGIMNTEAFF. The CDR3 DNA reads TGTGCCAGCAGCTTGGCGGCAGGGATCATGAACACTGAAGCTTTCTTT.

The V and J genes are TRBV28 and TRBJ2-3, with D hard to call. Trimming stripped 8 bases from V and 2 bases from J, with 17 bases between. The CDR3 contains 15 residues. Germline V lookup: CDR1 MDHEN, CDR2 SYDVKM. CDR3 bases: TGTGCCAGCTTCCCTGGAGTCCAGCCCACAGATACGCAGTATTTT. Translation gives CASFPGVQPTDTQYF.

In this sample, this clone turned up once. The sample carries other DNA sequences with the same CDR3. The chain couples TRBV9 to TRBJ2-1, with 10 bases identical to TRBD1. With 3 bases clipped from V and 3 bases from J, the junction kept 3 bases outside the gene matches. Germline CDR1 and CDR2: SGDLS and YYNGEE. CDR3 size: 15 residues. The DNA for the CDR3 is TGTGCCAGCAGCGCGGGACAGGGGCGCTACAATGAGCAGTTCTTC. This sequence encodes CASSAGQGRYNEQFF.

V is TRBV6-1 and J is TRBJ1-4, with unresolved D. Germline V gene sequence: CDR1 MNHNS, CDR2 SASEGT. CDR3 length: 15 amino acids. The germline V and J ends were trimmed by 5 bases and 3 bases, with 13 bases remaining between them. The CDR3 protein is CASSKRMAANEKLFF. The CDR3 nucleotides are TGTGCCAGCAGTAAGCGGATGGCGGCTAATGAAAAACTGTTTTTT.

This sequence joins TRBV7-8 and TRBJ2-5; D uncertain. The germline V gene has CDR1 SGHVS and CDR2 FQNEAQ. CDR3 length: 13 amino acids. V was clipped by 2 bases and J by 3 bases, with 7 bases between them. The CDR3 here is CASSLSAEETQYF. DNA of the CDR3: TGTGCCAGCAGCTTAAGTGCAGAAGAGACCCAGTACTTC.

This rearrangement joins TRBV6-6 to TRBJ2-1; D gene ambiguous. Germline CDR1 reads MNHNY; CDR2 reads SVGAGI (reference sequence). The CDR3 has 12 amino acids. Trimming stripped 4 bases from V and 13 bases from J, with 14 bases between. The CDR3 DNA follows: TGTGCCAGCAGTTCAGGTGGATCCTCCCAGTTCTTC. This codes for CASSSGGSSQFF.

This clone was observed a few times. V and J are TRBV7-2 and TRBJ2-2, with a tentative D call TRBD2 (6 bases). The CDR3 runs 15 residues. V lost 1 base, J lost 14 bases, and 20 bases lay in between. Germline V CDR1 and CDR2: SGHTA, FQGNSA. The CDR3 DNA sequence: TGTGCCAGCAGCTTAGGGGAGGCGTTAGACCTGGAACTGTTTTTT. Its translation is CASSLGEALDLELFF. The complete variable domain, with remaining parts taken from reference TRBV7-2 and TRBJ2-2, reads GAGVSQSPSNKVTEKGKDVELRCDPISGHTALYWYRQSLGQGLEFLIYFQGNSAPDKSGLPSDRFSAERTGGSVSTLTIQRTQQEDSAVYLCASSLGEALDLELFFGEGSRLTVL.

V is TRBV19 and J is TRBJ2-1; D gene uncertain. V lost 9 bases and J 5 bases, leaving 11 bases between the germline ends. This CDR3 comprises 12 residues. Germline V gene lookup returns CDR1 LNHDA and CDR2 SQIVND (reference sequence). CDR3 bases: TGTGCCAGCTCTGTCCCAGACAATGAGCAGTTCTTC. Its protein is CASSVPDNEQFF.

The J gene is TRBJ2-1, the V gene TRBV10-2; 8 bases are a match to TRBD1. CDR3 length equals 18 residues. With V trimmed by 6 bases and J by 5 bases, 18 bases remained unmatched. Germline CDR1 WSHSY, CDR2 SAAADI. CDR3 in amino acids: CASSAGTGSAGANNEQFF. CDR3 coding DNA: TGCGCCAGCAGCGCCGGGACAGGTTCAGCTGGTGCTAACAATGAGCAGTTCTTC.

The chain employs TRBV27 and TRBJ1-2; perhaps TRBD1 as D (6 bases). The germline CDR1 and CDR2 sequences are MNHEY and SMNVEV (reference sequence). The CDR3 runs 13 residues. Trimming took off 2 bases at V and 6 bases at J, with 10 bases between the two ends. The CDR3 sequence: CASSLAGENGYTF. In DNA, the CDR3 is TGTGCCAGCAGTTTAGCAGGGGAAAATGGCTACACCTTC.

The V gene is TRBV9, the J gene TRBJ2-7; D ambiguous. CDR1 and CDR2 from the germline V gene are SGDLS and YYNGEE. V lost 3 bases and J lost 7, with 11 bases in between. The CDR3 loop spans 12 amino acids. CDR3 protein: CASSGIVCEQYF. The CDR3 DNA sequence: TGTGCCAGCAGCGGGATCGTTTGTGAGCAGTACTTC.

The chain uses TRBV28 and TRBJ1-2; D is undetermined. V was trimmed by 3 bases and J by 8 bases, leaving 16 bases between them. The CDR3 loop spans 14 amino acids. Germline V CDR1 and CDR2: MDHEN, SYDVKM. CDR3 DNA: TGTGCCAGCAGTTTTTGGCAGTTGGGCGAGGGCTACACCTTC. Protein product: CASSFWQLGEGYTF.

The table lists this clone with a count of one. It differs at one base from a far larger clone, so likely a read error. This sequence joins TRBV11-2 and TRBJ2-7; D not resolved. The CDR3 length is 14 residues. Trimming took 6 bases from V and 0 from J, leaving 12 bases between them. The germline CDR1 and CDR2 sequences are SGHAT and FQNNGV. The CDR3 DNA reads TGTGCCAGCAGTTCTGGCCGGAACTCCTACGAGCAGTACTTC. This codes for CASSSGRNSYEQYF.

This chain uses TRBV28 with TRBJ2-3, with 10 bases aligning to TRBD1. The V and J ends lost 6 bases and 2 bases, in that order; junction bases with no gene match: 8. CDR3 size: 16 residues. Germline lookup yields CDR1 MDHEN and CDR2 SYDVKM. CDR3 residues: CASSLGTGAPTDTQYF. CDR3 coding DNA: TGTGCCAGCAGCCTAGGGACAGGGGCCCCCACAGATACGCAGTATTTT.

This clone was observed a few times. The gene calls are TRBV7-2 and TRBJ1-2, with 7 bases fitting TRBD1. The V gene end was trimmed by 8 bases and the J gene end by 5 bases; junction bases not matched to a gene: 11. The CDR3 contains 14 residues. Germline assignment: CDR1 SGHTA and CDR2 FQGNSA. CDR3 sequence: CASLKTGTEYGYTF. The CDR3 DNA reads TGTGCCAGCCTTAAGACCGGGACAGAATATGGCTACACCTTC.

This clone has just a few counts. This chain connects TRBV5-4 to TRBJ1-1; no definite D call. The CDR3 covers 13 residues. V was shortened by 0 bases and J by 7 bases, with 10 bases between the two germline ends. CDR1 SGHNT and CDR2 YYREEE come from the germline V gene (reference sequence). The CDR3 bases are TGTGCCAGCAGCTTGGCACCAGTTGGTGAAGCTTTCTTT. Translated, it gives CASSLAPVGEAFF. Complete variable domain (other parts from reference TRBV5-4 and TRBJ1-1): ETGVTQSPTHLIKTRGQQVTLRCSSQSGHNTVSWYQQALGQGPQFIFQYYREEENGRGNFPPRFSGLQFPNYSSELNVNALELDDSALYLCASSLAPVGEAFFGQGTRLTVV.

The V gene is TRBV11-2, the J gene TRBJ2-2; no firm D call. Germline CDR1 SGHAT, CDR2 FQNNGV. The CDR3 is made up of 15 amino acids. V was clipped by 0 bases and J by 5 bases, with 10 bases between them. The CDR3 nucleotides read TGTGCCAGCAGCTTAGACGCCGGGCGGACCGGGGAGCTGTTTTTT. Encoded protein: CASSLDAGRTGELFF.

This chain links TRBV9 with TRBJ1-4, with TRBD1 identical over 11 bases. Germline lookup yields CDR1 SGDLS and CDR2 YYNGEE. With V trimmed by 1 base and J by 6 bases, 2 bases remained unmatched. CDR3 length: 15 amino acids. The CDR3 sequence is CASSVSGQGDEKLFF. In DNA, the CDR3 is TGTGCCAGCAGCGTATCGGGACAGGGGGATGAAAAACTGTTTTTT. Full variable domain (missing parts from reference TRBV9 and TRBJ1-4): DSGVTQTPKHLITATGQRVTLRCSPRSGDLSVYWYQQSLDQGLQFLIQYYNGEERAKGNILERFSAQQFPDLHSELNLSSLELGDSALYFCASSVSGQGDEKLFFGSGTQLSVL.

This clone was counted between two and nine times. V and J are TRBV19 and TRBJ2-7, with a weak D call TRBD1 (6 bases). This CDR3 is 16 amino acids long. Germline assignment: CDR1 LNHDA and CDR2 SQIVND (reference sequence). The V end lost 7 bases, the J end lost 0 bases, and 19 bases lay between the germline ends. As DNA, the CDR3 is TGTGCCAGTACTCCCGAAGGGGGACGGAGCTCCTACGAGCAGTACTTC. Protein product: CASTPEGGRSSYEQYF.